These 11 T cell receptor beta chains share one sample of origin, sequenced in a study of T cell responses to AZD1222 COVID-19 vaccine. Data came from immunoSEQ multiplex PCR; TCRdb stores just in-frame clones and leaves some out. The data hold 130,000 to 150,000 clones, with approximately 88% observed a single time. This sample comprised peripheral blood, obtained on day 0 of AZD1222 vaccination. The source is an adult in good health.

The V and J genes are TRBV2 and TRBJ1-2; 7 nucleotides match TRBD1. Looked up from germline, CDR1 is SNHLY and CDR2 is FYNNEI. Trimming removed 8 bases from V and 7 bases from J; junction bases left unmatched: 16. CDR3 length equals 15 residues. CDR3 amino acids: CASGLGGARTGGYTF. The CDR3 region has the DNA TGTGCCAGCGGACTGGGGGGCGCGAGGACAGGTGGCTACACCTTC.

The chain is built from TRBV3-1 (or the pseudogene TRBV3-2) and TRBJ2-1; tentative D call: TRBD2 (6 bases). The V and J ends lost 4 bases and 3 bases respectively, with 16 bases between them. Germline-derived CDR1 and CDR2 are LGHDT and YNNKEL (reference sequence). CDR3 size: 16 residues. Here the CDR3 reads CASSPELASVYNEQFF. The CDR3 bases are TGTGCCAGCAGCCCGGAACTAGCTTCTGTCTACAATGAGCAGTTCTTC.

This clone was found once. The CDR3 region is CASSRLASGGGNTDTQYF. The CDR3 nucleotides read TGTGCCAGCAGCCGCCTCGCTAGCGGGGGGGGAAACACAGATACGCAGTATTTT. The chain links TRBV7-2 to TRBJ2-3, with 12 positions matching TRBD2. The V and J ends lost 5 bases and 2 bases, in that order; junction bases with no gene match: 11. Germline values: CDR1 SGHTA, CDR2 FQGNSA. The CDR3 has 18 amino acids.

This clone appeared a single time. This rearrangement joins TRBV6-2 or TRBV6-3 to TRBJ1-6, with TRBD1 as a possible D gene (5 bases). Germline V gene data show CDR1 as MNHEY and CDR2 as SVGEGT. The CDR3 has 19 amino acids. Trimming left V 3 bases short and J 6 bases short, with 24 bases between. The CDR3 region is CASSYPGRGSSLLNSPLHF. The DNA for the CDR3 is TGTGCCAGCAGTTATCCGGGGAGGGGCTCATCTCTCCTTAATTCACCCCTCCACTTT.

The chain uses TRBV28 and TRBJ1-5; no clear D. The V end lost 1 base, the J end lost 5 bases, and 9 bases lay between the germline ends. Germline CDR1 is MDHEN and CDR2 is SYDVKM. This CDR3 contains 14 residues. The CDR3 DNA reads as TGTGCCAGCAGTTTATTGGCAGCATATCAGCCCCAGCATTTT. Translating it yields CASSLLAAYQPQHF.

V is TRBV9 and J is TRBJ2-5, with D possibly matching TRBD2 (6 bases). V dropped 0 bases and J dropped 2 bases, with 8 bases sitting between them. The germline gives CDR1 SGDLS, CDR2 YYNGEE. This CDR3 region has 14 residues. The CDR3 loop reads CASSVAAGQETQYF. CDR3 nucleotide sequence: TGTGCCAGCAGCGTAGCTGCGGGGCAAGAGACCCAGTACTTC.

This chain connects TRBV19 to TRBJ2-7, with D possibly matching TRBD1 (5 bases). V was clipped by 3 bases and J by 0 bases, with 9 bases between them. This CDR3 is built from 14 residues. CDR1 is LNHDA and CDR2 is SQIVND in the germline V gene (reference sequence). This CDR3 is CASSIKQGSYEQYF. The CDR3 DNA sequence: TGTGCCAGTAGTATCAAGCAGGGCTCCTACGAGCAGTACTTC.

The genes are TRBV19 and TRBJ2-4; 7 nucleotides align to TRBD1. The V gene end was trimmed by 6 bases and the J gene end by 6 bases; junction bases not matched to a gene: 11. The germline gives CDR1 LNHDA, CDR2 SQIVND (reference sequence). The CDR3 sequence is 15 residues long. In nucleotides, the CDR3 is TGTGCCAGTAGCCCCGGGACAGCAAACGGAAACATTCAGTACTTC. The encoded protein is CASSPGTANGNIQYF.

V is TRBV18 and J is TRBJ2-3, with a possible D match to TRBD2 (6 bases). This CDR3 contains 15 residues. The germline CDR1 and CDR2 sequences are KGHSH and LQKENI. The germline V and J ends were trimmed by 0 bases and 4 bases, with 11 bases remaining between them. CDR3 sequence (DNA): TGTGCCAGCTCACCACCAGGCGGGGCCGCAGATACGCAGTATTTT. Translated: CASSPPGGAADTQYF.

V and J are TRBV9 and TRBJ2-3; D is unresolved. The CDR3 runs to 13 residues. Trimming removed 3 bases from V and 1 base from J, with 6 bases in between. Germline V gene sequence: CDR1 SGDLS, CDR2 YYNGEE. The CDR3 DNA sequence: TGTGCCAGCAGCGCCGGTGGCACAGATACGCAGTATTTT. It is translated as CASSAGGTDTQYF.

The chain combines TRBV2 with TRBJ2-3, with TRBD2 matching 10 bases. The CDR3 is 19 residues long. CDR1 SNHLY and CDR2 FYNNEI come from the germline V gene. V gave up 3 bases and J gave up 6 bases; unmatched junction bases: 18. The CDR3 is CASSEQGGLAGEISDTQYF. CDR3 DNA: TGTGCCAGCAGTGAGCAGGGTGGGCTAGCGGGGGAAATAAGTGATACGCAGTATTTT.